Following are 4 T cell receptor beta chains from one sample sequenced in a study of cytomegalovirus exposure and HLA in healthy donors (dated by TCRdb to the late 2010s). Library construction relied on the immunoSEQ multiplex PCR assay. For the multiplex PCR, a mixture combining 60 forward primers for TCR Vbeta segments and 13 reverse primers for TCR Jbeta segments was used. TCRdb re-hosts the immuneACCESS table, in-frame sequences only. Its copies lack some clones; in the studies checked, an unresolved V gene accounts for under half of them, and the cause for the rest is not known. The sample table contains fewer than 180,000 clones; only one count was recorded for about 60% of them. 6% to 8.5% of the sample comes from the top ten. The sample was PBMCs. These receptors all come from a woman in her fifties or sixties in good health and CMV-seropositive.

Note on this clone: Other DNA sequences of this sample code for an identical CDR3. The rearrangement links TRBV5-1 to TRBJ1-1, with D possibly being TRBD1 (6 bases). Germline assignment: CDR1 SGHRS and CDR2 YFSETQ. With 5 bases removed from V and 1 base from J, the gap between germline ends came to 12 bases. The CDR3 consists of 14 residues. CDR3 DNA: TGCGCCAGCAGTCCACAGGGCCCGAACACTGAAGCTTTCTTT. Translation gives CASSPQGPNTEAFF.

This clone appeared a few times. CDR3 in amino acids: CASSSIQGADGNTIYF. As DNA, the CDR3 is TGTGCCAGCAGTTCCATACAGGGGGCGGATGGAAACACCATATATTTT. V usage is TRBV28 and J usage is TRBJ1-3, with TRBD1 matching over 9 bases. In germline, CDR1 is MDHEN, CDR2 SYDVKM. J lost 3 bases, V lost 4 bases, and 7 bases had no gene match. The CDR3 covers 16 residues.

Only a few counts were recorded for this clone. V and J are TRBV28 and TRBJ2-7, with D perhaps matching TRBD2 (6 bases). CDR3 length equals 14 residues. The V end lost 7 bases, the J end lost 2 bases, and 15 bases lay between the germline ends. Looked up from germline, CDR1 is MDHEN and CDR2 is SYDVKM. As DNA, the CDR3 is TGTGCCAGCACCCTGGAGGGTAGGGCCTACGAGCAGTACTTC. Translating it yields CASTLEGRAYEQYF.

The sample holds one count of this clone. The chain is built from TRBV28 and TRBJ1-4, with a weak D call TRBD1 (5 bases). The CDR3 covers 15 residues. V was shortened by 5 bases and J by 7 bases, with 17 bases between the two germline ends. Germline loops: CDR1 MDHEN, CDR2 SYDVKM. The chain's CDR3 is CASSPAGGRGEKLFF. The CDR3, as DNA: TGTGCCAGCAGTCCCGCCGGGGGGAGAGGTGAAAAACTGTTTTTT.